This T cell receptor beta chain was retrieved from a study of blood T cell repertoires in COVID-19. Original data processing: Using reference gene primer amplification, nucleated cell counts were estimated. The assay was immunoSEQ multiplex PCR, and TCRdb's table has in-frame clones only and misses some. Clone size and the V and J calls come from that table; the DNA yielded D and trimming. The table has 200,000 to 300,000 clones, roughly four fifths seen once. A Seattle source enrolled patients during active infection and followed them longitudinally. Germline assignment: CDR1 LNHDA and CDR2 SQIVND (reference sequence). This CDR3 has 15 residues. V dropped 6 bases and J dropped 1 base, with 12 bases sitting between them.

The sequence was collected from a woman older than 75 with COVID-19, enrolled during active disease. Sequenced input: peripheral blood. The rearrangement joins TRBV19 to TRBJ2-2; D gene uncertain. This CDR3 is CASRSLRLNTGELFF. In nucleotides, the CDR3 is TGTGCCAGTAGGAGCCTCAGACTGAACACCGGGGAGCTGTTTTTT.